This TCR beta chain appears in the sequencing data of a study of CD8+CD57+ T cells in acquired aplastic anemia. Study in general: An average of 3.2 ug of DNA was obtained from sorted CD4+ and CD8+ cells. Overall study results and limits: Patients and healthy controls showed no significant CD8+ Simpson's diversity difference. Overlapping CD8+ CDR3 repertoires of patients and controls contained about 27 shared sequences.

Genomic DNA provided the template from which TCR beta VDJ and CDR3 profiles were obtained. TCRdb reprocessed the reads via MiXCR and lists one record per CDR3 protein. This sample carries roughly 50,000 distinct CDR3 sequences, 55% to 75% of them seen once, and the ten largest clones take around a third. Details on this clonotype: Its target is unknown.

Germline CDR1 SGHTA, CDR2 FQGTGA. The CDR3 covers 12 residues. V dropped 4 bases and J dropped 4 bases, with 8 bases sitting between them. The sequence was collected from a human donor in good health, serving as a control. The sequenced sample was sorted CD4+, CD8+, or CD8+CD57+ T cells (not recorded which) from PBMCs. V is TRBV7-3 and J is TRBJ2-7, with D uncertain. The CDR3 bases are TGTGCCAGCAGCTCGGCGGCGTACGAGCAGTACTTC. Its translation is CASSSAAYEQYF.